This is a list of T cell receptor beta chains from one sample in a study of blood T cell repertoires in COVID-19. Repertoires were generated with immunoSEQ multiplex PCR, while TCRdb's copy carries only in-frame clones and drops some. Found here are under 250,000 clones, approximately 90% of them singletons; the top ten hold roughly 6.8%. Sequenced input: peripheral blood. The receptors here all came from a woman aged 30 to 39 with COVID-19, enrolled during active disease. The CDR3 runs from the conserved cysteine through the conserved F or W. A D gene is named only where the DNA matches it firmly. Not every row has a clone size; where given, it reads once, few, many or a size class.

>once|15|TRBV6-6|.|TRBJ2-7
CASTPTGIRINEQYF
TGTGCCAGCACCCCAACCGGGATACGTATCAACGAGCAGTACTTC
>few|13|TRBV12-3/TRBV12-4|.|TRBJ1-1
CASSLARNTEAFF
TGTGCCAGCAGTTTAGCCAGGAACACTGAAGCTTTCTTT
>.|16|TRBV5-1|.|TRBJ1-3
CASSFGTTVSGNTIYF
TGCGCCAGCAGCTTCGGGACAACTGTCTCTGGAAACACCATATATTTT
>.|17|TRBV5-1|TRBD1|TRBJ2-2
CASSSGTGGLSTGELFF
TGCGCCAGCAGCTCCGGGACAGGGGGCTTGAGCACCGGGGAGCTGTTTTTT
>.|15|TRBV7-2|.|TRBJ2-1
CASSPWGGTYNEQFF
TGTGCCAGCAGCCCCTGGGGGGGCACCTACAATGAGCAGTTCTTC
>.|16|TRBV6-5|TRBD1|TRBJ2-7
CASSFYAGTGNYEQYF
TGTGCCAGCAGTTTTTACGCCGGGACAGGGAACTACGAGCAGTACTTC
>.|16|TRBV7-9|TRBD2|TRBJ2-1
CASSLGLAGGHNEQFF
TGTGCCAGCAGCCTAGGACTAGCGGGGGGCCACAATGAGCAGTTCTTC
>.|17|TRBV27|TRBD1|TRBJ2-3
CASSLFAPTGGTDTQYF
TGTGCCAGCAGTTTATTCGCTCCGACAGGGGGCACAGATACGCAGTATTTT
>once|12|TRBV5-1|.|TRBJ2-2
CASSRWSGELFF
TGCGCCAGCAGCCGCTGGAGCGGGGAGCTGTTTTTT
>.|13|TRBV24-1|.|TRBJ2-1
CATSRSPVNEQFF
TGTGCCACCAGTAGATCCCCGGTCAATGAGCAGTTCTTC
>once|15|TRBV7-9|TRBD1|TRBJ1-3
CASSFTGGTGNTIYF
TGTGCCAGCAGCTTTACAGGGGGTACTGGAAACACCATATATTTT
>.|14|TRBV5-8|TRBD1|TRBJ2-5
CASSPWTGQETQYF
TGTGCCAGCAGCCCCTGGACAGGCCAAGAGACCCAGTACTTC
>.|16|TRBV29-1|TRBD1|TRBJ1-3
CSVEGGRGLSGNTIYF
TGCAGCGTCGAAGGGGGCAGGGGGCTATCTGGAAACACCATATATTTT
>.|16|TRBV7-2|TRBD2|TRBJ2-3
CASSTTSGINTDTQYF
TGTGCCAGCAGCACTACTAGCGGGATTAACACAGATACGCAGTATTTT
>.|15|TRBV27|.|TRBJ2-3
CASSSRWRPTDTQYF
TGTGCCAGCAGCTCAAGGTGGAGGCCCACAGATACGCAGTATTTT
>.|15|TRBV19|TRBD1|TRBJ2-7
CASSMTRDRGYEQYF
TGTGCCAGTAGTATGACCCGGGACAGGGGCTACGAGCAGTACTTC
>.|17|TRBV28|TRBD1|TRBJ1-6
CASSGPIFGQGYSPLHF
TGTGCCAGCAGTGGACCTATATTCGGACAGGGGTATTCACCCCTCCACTTT
>.|15|TRBV9|TRBD1|TRBJ1-1
CASSAGGGMNTEAFF
TGTGCCAGCAGCGCAGGGGGCGGCATGAACACTGAAGCTTTCTTT
>.|15|TRBV5-4|TRBD2|TRBJ2-3
CASSLQGLAVDTQYF
TGTGCCAGCAGCTTACAGGGACTAGCAGTAGATACGCAGTATTTT
>.|16|TRBV18|.|TRBJ1-5
CASSPPPWEGSQPQHF
TGTGCCAGCTCACCACCGCCATGGGAGGGAAGTCAGCCCCAGCATTTT
>.|16|TRBV9|.|TRBJ1-6
CASSEGGGFRNSPLHF
TGTGCCAGCAGCGAAGGGGGGGGGTTTAGAAATTCACCCCTCCACTTT
>few|12|TRBV29-1|.|TRBJ2-7
CSVEVGAYEQYF
TGCAGCGTTGAAGTAGGGGCCTACGAGCAGTACTTC
>.|13|TRBV6-5|TRBD1|TRBJ2-2
CASSLGGSGELFF
TGTGCCAGCAGTTTAGGGGGCTCCGGGGAGCTGTTTTTT
>.|17|TRBV19|TRBD1|TRBJ1-2
CASSTRTGGSSNYGYTF
TGTGCCAGTAGTACCCGGACAGGGGGTAGTTCTAACTATGGCTACACCTTC
>.|16|TRBV2|TRBD1|TRBJ2-3
CASTTGTGGRTDTQYF
TGTGCCAGCACTACGGGGACAGGGGGCCGCACAGATACGCAGTATTTT
>.|15|TRBV7-9|TRBD1|TRBJ1-1
CASSLNKGARAEAFF
TGTGCCAGCAGCTTAAATAAGGGGGCGAGGGCTGAAGCTTTCTTT
>.|15|TRBV9|.|TRBJ2-7
CASSVGGTLGSEQYF
TGTGCCAGCAGCGTAGGGGGGACTCTGGGCTCCGAGCAGTACTTC
>.|18|TRBV5-4|TRBD2|TRBJ2-1
CASTLGTSGGLSYNEQFF
TGTGCCAGCACCCTCGGGACTAGCGGGGGGCTGTCCTACAATGAGCAGTTCTTC
>.|16|TRBV19|.|TRBJ1-5
CASSIDARGGNQPQHF
TGTGCCAGTAGTATAGATGCTCGGGGGGGGAATCAGCCCCAGCATTTT
>.|13|TRBV6-5|TRBD1|TRBJ1-1
CASAVQGDTEAFF
TGTGCCAGCGCTGTACAGGGGGACACTGAAGCTTTCTTT
>.|13|TRBV12-3/TRBV12-4|.|TRBJ1-6
CASSTGPGSPLHF
TGTGCCAGCAGTACAGGGCCAGGATCACCCCTCCACTTT
>.|15|TRBV6-2/TRBV6-3|TRBD2|TRBJ2-1
CASSSGTSGGNEQFF
TGTGCCAGCAGTTCTGGGACTAGCGGGGGAAATGAGCAGTTCTTC
>.|11|TRBV29-1|TRBD2|TRBJ2-1
CSVISGRGWFF
TGCAGCGTCATTAGCGGGAGAGGGTGGTTCTTC
>once|14|TRBV5-3|TRBD1|TRBJ1-4
CARRRHRGGEKLFF
TGTGCCAGAAGGAGACACAGGGGAGGTGAAAAACTGTTTTTT
>.|13|TRBV12-3/TRBV12-4|.|TRBJ2-7
CASSLGRAYEQYF
TGTGCCAGCAGTTTAGGCAGGGCCTACGAGCAGTACTTC
>.|18|TRBV10-3|.|TRBJ2-2
CAISDAYPAGGDTGELFF
TGTGCCATCAGTGATGCCTATCCTGCTGGGGGCGACACCGGGGAGCTGTTTTTT
>.|18|TRBV3-1/TRBV3-2|TRBD1|TRBJ2-3
CASSPNPGQGADTDTQYF
TGTGCCAGCAGCCCGAATCCGGGACAGGGGGCCGACACAGATACGCAGTATTTT
>.|15|TRBV4-2|TRBD2|TRBJ2-3
CASSPRTSLLDTQYF
TGTGCCAGCAGCCCCAGGACTAGCCTGCTTGATACGCAGTATTTT
>.|15|TRBV11-2|.|TRBJ2-1
CASSLVRAGYNEQFF
TGTGCCAGCAGCTTAGTTCGCGCAGGCTACAATGAGCAGTTCTTC
>once|15|TRBV30|.|TRBJ2-3
CAWSVDGRGTDTQYF
TGTGCCTGGAGTGTAGACGGGAGAGGCACAGATACGCAGTATTTT
>.|16|TRBV30|.|TRBJ2-2
CAWSHKGLSNTGELFF
TGTGCCTGGAGTCATAAGGGACTGTCGAACACCGGGGAGCTGTTTTTT
>.|14|TRBV5-1|.|TRBJ2-1
CASSFLQGEGEQFF
TGCGCCAGCAGCTTCCTACAGGGGGAGGGTGAGCAGTTCTTC
>few|16|TRBV28|.|TRBJ2-6
CASSLLHRAGANVLTF
TGTGCCAGCAGTTTACTTCACAGGGCTGGGGCCAACGTCCTGACTTTC
>.|15|TRBV7-2|.|TRBJ2-2
CASSWLAPGTGELFF
TGTGCCAGCAGCTGGCTAGCGCCCGGCACCGGGGAGCTGTTTTTT
>once|14|TRBV19|.|TRBJ1-4
CASSQILTNEKLFF
TGTGCCAGTAGTCAGATATTAACTAATGAAAAACTGTTTTTT
>.|14|TRBV29-1|TRBD2|TRBJ2-5
CSVGAGGGSETQYF
TGCAGCGTGGGAGCGGGGGGCGGGTCGGAGACCCAGTACTTC
>.|15|TRBV19|TRBD1|TRBJ2-3
CASSTTGGITDTQYF
TGTGCCAGTAGTACGACAGGGGGCATCACAGATACGCAGTATTTT
>.|15|TRBV5-5|TRBD1|TRBJ2-3
CASSLPGTGTDTQYF
TGTGCCAGCAGCTTGCCGGGGACAGGCACAGATACGCAGTATTTT
>.|19|TRBV11-3|.|TRBJ2-4
CASSPDVRGGWGTKNIQYF
TGTGCCAGCAGCCCCGACGTGAGGGGGGGGTGGGGAACCAAAAACATTCAGTACTTC
>.|13|TRBV29-1|.|TRBJ2-1
CSVGGGSYNEQFF
TGCAGCGTTGGCGGAGGGAGCTACAATGAGCAGTTCTTC
>.|15|TRBV19|TRBD1|TRBJ2-7
CASTVPGTGINEQYF
TGTGCCAGTACCGTGCCCGGGACAGGGATCAACGAGCAGTACTTC
>.|15|TRBV9|.|TRBJ2-2
CASSPSGLGTGELFF
TGTGCCAGCAGTCCGAGCGGGCTCGGAACCGGGGAGCTGTTTTTT
>.|14|TRBV7-2|.|TRBJ2-7
CASSSRELSYEQYF
TGTGCCAGCAGCTCACGAGAGCTATCCTACGAGCAGTACTTC